A selection of T cell receptor beta chains follows, all from one sample in a study of CD8 T cells in ankylosing spondylitis. MiXCR was run by TCRdb on the 5' RACE reads, yielding one entry per CDR3 protein. Of hundreds of thousands of distinct CDR3 sequences listed, roughly 12% are singletons. The sequenced sample consisted of blood, either unsorted or a sorted T cell fraction (not recorded which). All receptors come from a male donor with ankylosing spondylitis. Both conserved end residues are part of each CDR3. The D gene is left open where the match is weak. Expanded clones are given a class, and other clones once, few, many or no size at all.

16	few	TRBD2	TRBJ2-3	TRBV2	CASSLRAGGIADTQYF	TGTGCCAGCAGTCTCCGAGCGGGGGGGATAGCAGATACGCAGTATTTT
15	few	.	TRBJ1-5	TRBV7-2	CASSLVLGAKQPQHF	TGTGCCAGCAGCTTAGTGCTCGGGGCTAAACAGCCCCAGCATTTT
18	few	.	TRBJ1-6	TRBV28	CASSPPTGIAPYNSPLHF	TGTGCCAGCAGTCCCCCCACAGGGATCGCTCCCTATAATTCACCCCTCCACTTT
15	.	.	TRBJ1-1	TRBV5-6	CASSVLRQTSTEAFF	TGTGCCAGCAGCGTCTTGCGACAGACGAGCACTGAAGCTTTCTTT
15	.	.	TRBJ1-5	TRBV6-5	CASSYSPGRDQPQHF	TGTGCCAGCAGTTATTCTCCAGGACGGGATCAGCCCCAGCATTTT
15	few	TRBD2	TRBJ2-1	TRBV20-1	CSARGRAGGYNEQFF	TGCAGTGCTAGAGGTAGAGCGGGAGGGTACAATGAGCAGTTCTTC
12	.	.	TRBJ2-5	TRBV20-1	CSLERVRETQYF	TGCAGTCTTGAGAGGGTTCGGGAGACCCAGTACTTC
18	many	.	TRBJ1-2	TRBV4-3	CASSQVHPRRRTVYGYTF	TGCGCCAGCAGCCAAGTTCACCCCCGACGGAGAACTGTCTATGGCTACACCTTC
14	.	.	TRBJ2-2	TRBV20-1	CSARDSGVTGELFF	TGCAGTGCTAGAGATTCAGGGGTAACCGGGGAGCTGTTTTTT
15	.	.	TRBJ2-1	TRBV15	CATSRDPVSYNEQFF	TGTGCCACCAGCAGAGACCCGGTGTCCTACAATGAGCAGTTCTTC
16	.	.	TRBJ2-6	TRBV6-5	CASSYVRGSGANVLTF	TGTGCCAGCAGTTACGTCCGTGGGTCTGGGGCCAACGTCCTGACTTTC
14	few	.	TRBJ1-1	TRBV9	CASSVVGWSTEAFF	TGTGCCAGCAGCGTAGTTGGATGGAGTACTGAAGCTTTCTTT
14	few	.	TRBJ2-3	TRBV20-1	CSARDLGSSNTQYF	TGCAGTGCTAGAGATCTCGGTAGCTCAAATACGCAGTATTTT
14	many	.	TRBJ2-2	TRBV29-1	CSVESTANTGELFF	TGCAGCGTTGAATCCACCGCGAACACCGGGGAGCTGTTTTTT
15	many	.	TRBJ1-2	TRBV4-3	CASSQEMAVYYGYTF	TGCGCCAGCAGCCAAGAAATGGCAGTTTACTATGGCTACACCTTC
15	few	.	TRBJ2-7	TRBV6-5	CASSYSYGDSYEQYF	TGTGCCAGCAGTTACTCGTATGGGGACTCCTACGAGCAGTACTTC
15	.	.	TRBJ2-1	TRBV6-2/TRBV6-3	CASGRLSAAYNEQFF	TGTGCCAGCGGGAGACTTTCCGCGGCCTACAATGAGCAGTTCTTC